One sample yielded the 3 T cell receptor beta chains listed below, sequenced in a study of CD8+ T cells in alopecia areata. Reverse transcribed after extraction, RNA yielded cDNA as the sequencing template. Assay used: immunoSEQ multiplex PCR; TCRdb lists only in-frame clones, some missing. The sample comprises roughly 150,000 clones, around 47% of which are singletons, and approximately 6.8% rests with the top ten. The sample consisted of CD4+ T cells sorted from blood. The receptors derive from a human donor with alopecia areata.

This clone was seen once. The rearrangement links TRBV30 to TRBJ1-2; a weak D match, TRBD1 (6 bases). The CDR3 spans 11 residues. Trimming pared 4 bases from V and 8 bases from J, leaving 11 bases between. Germline V CDR1 and CDR2: GTSNPN, SVGIG (reference sequence). CDR3 amino acids: CAWKQGAGYTF. The DNA for the CDR3 is TGTGCCTGGAAACAGGGAGCAGGCTACACCTTC. Complete variable domain (other parts from reference TRBV30 and TRBJ1-2): SQTIHQWPATLVQPVGSPLSLECTVEGTSNPNLYWYRQAAGRGLQLLFYSVGIGQISSEVPQNLSASRPQDRQFILSSKKLLLSDSGFYLCAWKQGAGYTFGSGTRLTVV.

The chain combines TRBV9 with TRBJ2-7; 7 nucleotides match TRBD1. Per the germline V gene, CDR1 is SGDLS and CDR2 is YYNGEE. The CDR3 sequence is 15 residues long. The V and J ends lost 1 base and 3 bases, in that order; junction bases with no gene match: 7. The CDR3 is CASSVSPGQSYEQYF. CDR3 sequence (DNA): TGTGCCAGCAGCGTAAGTCCGGGACAGAGCTACGAGCAGTACTTC.

A note on this clone: Germline is not matched at one junction end, which may reflect a read error. The J gene is TRBJ2-3, the V gene TRBV28; D is perhaps TRBD2 (6 bases). This CDR3 is 13 amino acids long. Germline lookup yields CDR1 MDHEN and CDR2 SYDVKM. The CDR3, as DNA: TGTGCCAGCTGGGACTTTAGCACAGATACGCGGTATTTT. It translates to CASWDFSTDTRYF.